What follows are 27 T cell receptor beta chains derived from one specimen sequenced in a study of T cells after yellow fever vaccination. TCRdb itself ran the 5' RACE reads through MiXCR, one entry per CDR3 protein. The table records 150,000 to 200,000 distinct CDR3 sequences, under 7.5% of them present only once. The sample consisted of CD4+ T cells sorted from PBMCs, taken 5 to 6 days after the first yellow fever vaccination. Receptors originate from a man younger than 30 who received the YFV17D yellow fever vaccine.

This clonotype was recorded a few times. V usage is TRBV5-1 and J usage is TRBJ2-1; 15 bases map to TRBD2. J gave up 10 bases and V 3 bases, and 5 bases lay outside the gene matches. The germline V gene has CDR1 SGHRS and CDR2 YFSETQ. This CDR3 spans 15 amino acids. The CDR3 loop is CASSSRTSGGAEQFF. CDR3 nucleotides: TGCGCCAGCAGCTCGCGGACTAGCGGGGGGGCCGAGCAGTTCTTC.

The chain joins TRBV18 to TRBJ1-1; D is perhaps TRBD1 (6 bases). Per germline, CDR1 KGHSH and CDR2 LQKENI. The CDR3 has 15 residues. V lost 3 bases to trimming and J lost 7 bases, with 18 bases between them. The CDR3 loop is CASSPPWGGSGEAFF. CDR3 coding DNA: TGTGCCAGCTCACCCCCCTGGGGGGGCTCGGGTGAAGCTTTCTTT.

This clonotype was counted at least ten times. The chain carries TRBV27 and TRBJ1-6; a possible D gene is TRBD1 (5 bases). The germline V gene encodes CDR1 MNHEY and CDR2 SMNVEV (reference sequence). Trimming shortened V by 2 bases and J by 8 bases, and 19 bases separated the two germline ends. The CDR3 is 17 amino acids. CDR3: CASSLIGARGSYSPLHF. CDR3 DNA sequence: TGTGCCAGCAGTTTAATCGGAGCCCGGGGCAGTTATTCACCCCTCCACTTT.

There are a few counts of this clonotype. The rearrangement joins TRBV7-2 to TRBJ2-5; 9 bases fit TRBD2. Germline trimming cut 11 bases from V and 7 bases from J; bases unmatched to any gene: 17. Per germline, CDR1 SGHTA and CDR2 FQGNSA. The CDR3 has 15 amino acids. CDR3 sequence (DNA): TGTGCCGCGGACTCGGCTAGCGGGGCCATGAGGACCCAGTACTTC. The encoded protein is CAADSASGAMRTQYF.

The CDR3 loop reads CASSLQDRGGETQYF. Here the CDR3 DNA reads TGTGCCAGCAGCTTACAGGACAGGGGCGGAGAGACCCAGTACTTC. The chain uses TRBV7-2 and TRBJ2-5, with TRBD1 matching over 9 bases. V dropped 2 bases and J dropped 4; count of bases not matched to a gene: 5. Per the germline V gene, CDR1 is SGHTA and CDR2 is FQGNSA. The CDR3 covers 15 residues.

With respect to this clonotype: At one end the junction does not follow the germline gene, possibly because of a read error. V usage is TRBV7-7 and J usage is TRBJ2-1; D unresolved. Germline assignment: CDR1 SSHAT and CDR2 FNYEAQ (reference sequence). The CDR3 length is 13 residues. CDR3 protein: CASSPDGYNEHFF. The CDR3 nucleotides are TGTGCCAGCAGCCCGGACGGCTATAATGAGCACTTCTTC.

A remark on this clonotype: Given a much more abundant clone one base away, this may be a read error. This chain uses TRBV24-1 with TRBJ2-3; possible D gene TRBD2, 6 bases. The germline V and J ends were trimmed by 9 bases and 6 bases, with 18 bases remaining between them. There are 14 residues in the CDR3. The germline V gene encodes CDR1 KGHDR and CDR2 SFDVKD. The CDR3 loop is CATAPAGLTDTQYF. The DNA of the CDR3 is TGTGCCACCGCTCCGGCCGGACTAACGGATACGCAGTATTTT.

The gene calls are TRBV6-5 and TRBJ2-4; 7 bases map to TRBD1. The CDR3 extends over 15 amino acids. CDR1 and CDR2 (germline): MNHEY, SVGAGI. Unmatched junction bases numbered 9, after V lost 4 bases and J lost 6 bases. The CDR3 coding sequence is TGTGCCAGCAGTTTCTCAGGGGGTTTGGGAAACATTCAGTACTTC. Translated, it gives CASSFSGGLGNIQYF.

The sample holds a few counts of this clonotype. This chain joins TRBV12-3 or TRBV12-4 and TRBJ2-3; tentative D call: TRBD1 (6 bases). The V and J ends lost 6 bases and 2 bases respectively, with 18 bases between them. CDR3 length equals 16 residues. CDR3: CASSPRGQHITDTQYF. CDR3 nucleotides: TGTGCCAGCAGCCCTCGTGGACAGCACATCACAGATACGCAGTATTTT.

V is TRBV27 and J is TRBJ1-1, with D hard to call. The CDR3 runs 10 residues. Trimming shortened V by 11 bases and J by 8 bases, and 12 bases separated the two germline ends. Looked up from germline, CDR1 is MNHEY and CDR2 is SMNVEV (reference sequence). Here the CDR3 reads CAFSLGEAFF. CDR3 nucleotides: TGTGCCTTCAGTTTAGGGGAAGCTTTCTTT.

This clonotype was counted ten times or more. V gene TRBV6-5 combines with J gene TRBJ1-4; tentatively, D is TRBD1 (5 bases). V gave up 2 bases and J gave up 10 bases, with 17 bases separating them. CDR1 and CDR2 (germline): MNHEY, SVGAGI. The CDR3 is made up of 15 amino acids. The CDR3 region is CASSYRDQGGRKLFF. CDR3 DNA: TGTGCCAGCAGTTACCGGGACCAGGGAGGTCGAAAACTGTTTTTT.

The chain is built from TRBV14 and TRBJ2-7; tentatively, D is TRBD1 (6 bases). CDR3 length equals 16 residues. The V end was cut by 3 bases, the J end by 4 bases, with 19 bases between. Germline CDR1 and CDR2: SGHDN and FVKESK. The CDR3 DNA is TGTGCCAGCAGCCAGAAAACAGGGCCGATGAATTACGAGCAGTACGTC. Its protein is CASSQKTGPMNYEQYV.

In its sample, this clonotype was seen many times. This chain connects TRBV5-1 to TRBJ2-3, with D uncertain. Per germline, CDR1 SGHRS and CDR2 YFSETQ. The CDR3 has 15 residues. Trimming took 4 bases from V and 1 from J, leaving 13 bases between them. CDR3 protein: CASSKDPPRTDTQYF. Here the CDR3 DNA reads TGCGCCAGCAGCAAGGACCCGCCGCGCACAGATACGCAGTATTTT.

This clonotype was seen many times. The chain carries TRBV5-1 and TRBJ1-2; tentatively, D is TRBD1 (5 bases). The CDR3 is 14 residues long. The germline gives CDR1 SGHRS, CDR2 YFSETQ. Trimming cost V 0 bases and J 3 bases, with 9 bases left between them. The CDR3 region has the DNA TGCGCCAGCAGCTTGGCCGGGGGTGACTATGGCTACACCTTC. The encoded protein is CASSLAGGDYGYTF.

The CDR3 DNA follows: TGTGCCAGCAGATTTGGGACTAGCGGGGGGGAGACCCAGTACTTC. This codes for CASRFGTSGGETQYF. V gene TRBV5-4 combines with J gene TRBJ2-5; TRBD2 matches at 15 bases. The CDR3 runs to 15 residues. Unmatched junction bases numbered 4, after V lost 5 bases and J lost 5 bases. Germline assignment: CDR1 SGHNT and CDR2 YYREEE (reference sequence).

This clonotype has at least ten counts. The chain joins TRBV20-1 to TRBJ1-1; the D is unclear. This CDR3 spans 14 amino acids. CDR1 DFQATT and CDR2 SNEGSKA come from the germline V gene (reference sequence). V was pared by 3 bases and J by 1 base, with 12 bases between. The CDR3 bases are TGCAGTGCTAGCTCCTCGGGCCGGAACACTGAAGCTTTCTTT. Amino acids: CSASSSGRNTEAFF.

There are a few counts of this clonotype. The chain links TRBV15 to TRBJ2-7; 11 bases align to TRBD1. V was clipped by 0 bases and J by 7 bases; unmatched bases: 8. Germline V lookup: CDR1 LNHNV, CDR2 YYDKDF (reference sequence). This CDR3 has 16 residues. Here the CDR3 reads CATSRDPGTGGLEQYF. For the CDR3, the DNA is TGTGCCACCAGCAGAGATCCCGGGACAGGGGGTTTGGAGCAGTACTTC. The variable domain in full, with the rest retrieved from reference TRBV15 and TRBJ2-7, is DAMVIQNPRYQVTQFGKPVTLSCSQTLNHNVMYWYQQKSSQAPKLLFHYYDKDFNNEADTPDNFQSRRPNTSFCFLDIRSPGLGDTAMYLCATSRDPGTGGLEQYFGPGTRLTVT.

The CDR3 DNA sequence: TGTGCCAGCAGCTCAAGACAGGGAACCGCTAATTCACCCCTCCACTTT. Its translation is CASSSRQGTANSPLHF. V usage is TRBV7-2 and J usage is TRBJ1-6, with 7 bases fitting TRBD1. Per germline, CDR1 SGHTA and CDR2 FQGNSA. V trimming: 4 bases; J trimming: 6 bases; junction bases outside the gene matches: 9. The CDR3 loop spans 16 amino acids.

The chain has TRBV28 and TRBJ2-2, with 10 nucleotides matching TRBD1. Germline V gene data show CDR1 as MDHEN and CDR2 as SYDVKM. V lost 6 bases and J lost 6; bases outside the gene matches: 7. This CDR3 region has 15 residues. The CDR3 nucleotides read TGTGCCAGCAGAGGACAGGGGGAGGGTGCCGGGGAGCTGTTTTTT. Protein sequence: CASRGQGEGAGELFF.

The rearrangement links TRBV7-9 to TRBJ2-2; tentative D call: TRBD2 (6 bases). Germline assignment: CDR1 SEHNR and CDR2 FQNEAQ (reference sequence). V shed 1 base and J shed 4 bases, with 10 bases lying between them. The CDR3 loop spans 15 amino acids. CDR3 DNA: TGTGCCAGCAGCTTAGGCGGGGAAGGCACCGGGGAGCTGTTTTTT. This codes for CASSLGGEGTGELFF.

This clonotype was observed many times. The chain has TRBV12-3 or TRBV12-4 and TRBJ1-1, with a possible D match to TRBD1 (5 bases). Trimming took off 6 bases at V and 3 bases at J, with 14 bases between the two ends. The CDR3 is 14 residues long. The CDR3 loop reads CASSPGQGHTEAFF. The CDR3 DNA reads TGTGCCAGCAGCCCCGGCCAGGGCCACACTGAAGCTTTCTTT.

This clonotype appeared a few times. This rearrangement joins TRBV28 to TRBJ2-1; D remains unclear. The CDR3 runs 14 residues. Germline V gene sequence: CDR1 MDHEN, CDR2 SYDVKM. V was shortened by 3 bases and J by 10 bases, with 16 bases between the two germline ends. The CDR3 region is CASSFSGDSWEQFF. CDR3 DNA: TGTGCCAGCAGTTTCTCTGGCGACTCTTGGGAGCAGTTCTTC. The full variable domain, with the rest looked up from reference TRBV28 and TRBJ2-1, is DVKVTQSSRYLVKRTGEKVFLECVQDMDHENMFWYRQDPGLGLRLIYFSYDVKMKEKGDIPEGYSVSREKKERFSLILESASTNQTSMYLCASSFSGDSWEQFFGPGTRLTVL.

This clonotype was detected ten times or more. J is TRBJ2-7 and V is TRBV6-2 or TRBV6-3; D possibly corresponds to TRBD2 (6 bases). Germline CDR1 MNHEY, CDR2 SVGEGT. This CDR3 has 13 amino acids. V was clipped by 3 bases and J by 0 bases, with 6 bases between them. The CDR3 region is CASSYSGSYEQYV. In nucleotides, the CDR3 is TGTGCCAGCAGTTATAGCGGCTCCTACGAGCAGTACGTC.

At least ten counts were recorded for this clonotype. The chain is built from TRBV7-2 and TRBJ2-1; 8 bases line up with TRBD2. The V segment lost 2 bases and the J segment 7 bases; nucleotides outside the gene matches: 10. The CDR3 runs to 16 residues. Germline loops: CDR1 SGHTA, CDR2 FQGNSA. The CDR3 DNA is TGTGCCAGCAGCTTATTTTCCGGGGGGGCAGGGAATGAGCAGTTCTTC. Residues: CASSLFSGGAGNEQFF.

For this clonotype: Possible read error: a much larger clone is one base away. J is TRBJ2-7 and V is TRBV4-1; 8 bases fit TRBD1. Germline V gene lookup returns CDR1 MGHRA and CDR2 YSYEKL. The CDR3 consists of 15 residues. The CDR3 DNA reads as TGCGTCAGCAGCCAGCCGACAGGGGAAATATACGAGCAGTACTTC. This encodes CVSSQPTGEIYEQYF.

The chain is built from TRBV5-1 and TRBJ2-7; a weak D match, TRBD2 (5 bases). There are 15 residues in the CDR3. CDR1 SGHRS and CDR2 YFSETQ come from the germline V gene. V gave up 0 bases and J gave up 2 bases, with 12 bases separating them. The CDR3: CASSLVTGIAYEQYF. DNA of the CDR3: TGCGCCAGCAGCTTGGTAACGGGGATCGCCTACGAGCAGTACTTC.

Many counts were recorded for this clonotype. The V call is TRBV11-1, the J call TRBJ2-1; 13 bases are a match to TRBD2. This CDR3 has 18 amino acids. Trimming at V came to 4 bases and at J to 8 bases, leaving 14 bases not matched to a gene. The germline V gene encodes CDR1 SGHAT and CDR2 FQDESV (reference sequence). The CDR3 nucleotides read TGTGCCAGCAGCTCCAGGACTAGCGGGGGCAGATCAGGGTATGAGCAGTTCTTC. Translating it yields CASSSRTSGGRSGYEQFF.